This T cell receptor (beta chain) was identified during a study of T cell repertoires in cytomegalovirus infection (dated by TCRdb to the late 2010s). Looking at the study overall: Recently identified HLA-C-restricted CMV epitopes, whose presentation resists viral immunomodulation, were targeted by peptide stimulations together with well-studied HLA-B-restricted epitopes. The HLA type of each donor mattered for the analysis, because public TCR beta signatures pointed to carriage of CMV infection along with the matching HLA type.

Broader findings and caveats from the paper: Carriers of CMV infection plus the relevant HLA type were discriminated by the cumulative frequency of public TCR beta family members in the study cohort and in an independent roughly 340-donor cohort. The ex vivo response was dominated by HLA-C-restricted CMV-specific TCR beta clonotypes, which also provided the single most frequent clonotype in two of eight donors.

The label giving this sample's treatment or condition can be read as: in vitro stimulation with specific CMV peptide epitopes to enrich CMV-specific T cells. Based on the germline V gene, the CDR1 and CDR2 sequences are SGHTA and FQGNSA. The trim is 6 bases for V and 9 bases for J, with a gap of 18 bases between the germline ends. The CDR3 sequence holds 14 residues, the cysteine and phenylalanine included. This entry keeps only the CDR3 DNA: 42 bases, framed from base 1. This clonotype was found many times. Its antigen specificity is not known. The sample holds no much larger clone one base away, and base qualities are not on file. TCRdb names Illumina HiSeq 1500 as the instrument used. TCRdb reanalyzed the raw reads on its own, using fastp at Q25 for trimming and MiXCR for clone calling, and kept in-frame beta chains. Each entry merges the rows of one CDR3 protein and shows their most common DNA and genes. This sample holds 360,000 or so distinct CDR3 sequences; around a third were observed only once. The ten largest account for roughly 13% of the sample.

The V and J segments used are TRBV7-2 and TRBJ2-1; the D gene lacks a confident call. Sequenced material: cultured PBMCs, taken from culture after CMV antigen stimulation. The clonotype was recovered from a human donor in good health (CMV status not recorded). Some clones in this sample may be carry-over from other donors' samples. The DNA sequence is TGTGCCAGCAGACCCTACGGCCTACAGAGTGAGCAGTTCTTC. It specifies CASRPYGLQSEQFF. The CDR3 plus the reference TRBV7-2 and TRBJ2-1 genes for the other parts give the full variable domain: GAGVSQSPSNKVTEKGKDVELRCDPISGHTALYWYRQSLGQGLEFLIYFQGNSAPDKSGLPSDRFSAERTGGSVSTLTIQRTQQEDSAVYLCASRPYGLQSEQFFGPGTRLTVL.